These 18 T cell receptor beta chains were all obtained from the same sample, sequenced in a study of monozygotic twins with inflammatory bowel disease. TCRdb re-called the 5' RACE reads and gives one entry per CDR3 protein, without DNA. This listing includes 420,000 or so distinct CDR3 sequences. Specimen: blood. The receptors shown here come from a human donor with ulcerative colitis or Crohn's disease, or a healthy co-twin of an affected twin (not recorded which).

This chain uses TRBV29-1 with TRBJ1-1; TCRdb gives TRBD1 as the D gene, but with no DNA this cannot be confirmed. CDR1 and CDR2 (germline): SQVTM, ANQGSEA. The CDR3 totals 12 residues. CDR3 sequence: CSVDRGNTEAFF.

The rearrangement uses TRBV11-2 and TRBJ2-7; the TCRdb call, TRBD1, lacks DNA for checking. CDR1 and CDR2 from the germline V gene are SGHAT and FQNNGV. CDR3 size: 14 residues. This chain's CDR3 is CASSFGRISYEQYF.

This rearrangement joins TRBV10-3 to TRBJ2-5; TCRdb proposes TRBD2, but this gene call is untestable without DNA. The CDR3 covers 16 residues. Germline CDR1 reads ENHRY; CDR2 reads SYGVKD. The CDR3 sequence is CAIRDPGGRYQETQYF.

The gene calls are TRBV19 and TRBJ2-2. This CDR3 comprises 12 residues. Per germline, CDR1 LNHDA and CDR2 SQIVND (reference sequence). The CDR3 protein is CASTFLTGELFF. The full variable domain, in which reference TRBV19 and TRBJ2-2 provide the parts outside the CDR3, is DGGITQSPKYLFRKEGQNVTLSCEQNLNHDAMYWYRQDPGQGLRLIYYSQIVNDFQKGDIAEGYSVSREKKESFPLTVTSAQKNPTAFYLCASTFLTGELFFGEGSRLTVL.

V and J are TRBV2 and TRBJ2-5; TCRdb's D call of TRBD1 is untestable without DNA. The germline V gene has CDR1 SNHLY and CDR2 FYNNEI. There are 15 residues in the CDR3. The CDR3 is CASNTDRGRQETQYF.

The chain links TRBV11-1 to TRBJ2-7; no DNA is available, so the TRBD2 call from TCRdb remains unchecked. This CDR3 is 18 amino acids long. Germline V gene data show CDR1 as SGHAT and CDR2 as FQDESV (reference sequence). CDR3 protein: CASSPLRQGPGDVYEQYF.

The CDR3 region is CASSIGPRNEQFF. This rearrangement joins TRBV7-9 to TRBJ2-1. The CDR3 extends over 13 amino acids. The V gene's germline CDR1 is SEHNR and CDR2 FQNEAQ (reference sequence).

This rearrangement joins TRBV20-1 to TRBJ2-3; TCRdb returns TRBD1, unconfirmable since there is no DNA. Germline CDR1 DFQATT, CDR2 SNEGSKA (reference sequence). The CDR3 consists of 15 residues. CDR3 loop: CSAQGQGASTDTQYF.

The V and J genes are TRBV6-5 and TRBJ1-2; TCRdb names TRBD1, which stays unverified in the absence of DNA. The CDR3 is made up of 13 amino acids. CDR1 is MNHEY and CDR2 is SVGAGI in the germline V gene. CDR3 region: CASRPGLNYGYTF.

This chain connects TRBV5-1 to TRBJ2-7; TCRdb's D call of TRBD1 is untestable without DNA. The CDR3 sequence is 15 residues long. CDR1 and CDR2 from the germline V gene are SGHRS and YFSETQ. CDR3 sequence: CASSFRQGGSYEQYF.

This chain connects TRBV19 to TRBJ2-2; TCRdb selects TRBD2, and the lack of DNA leaves this call unchecked. The CDR3 totals 14 residues. From germline, CDR1 is LNHDA and CDR2 SQIVND (reference sequence). The CDR3 protein is CASTLAGAAGELFF.

V usage is TRBV27 and J usage is TRBJ2-7; there is no DNA to check the TCRdb D call of TRBD1. The germline V gene has CDR1 MNHEY and CDR2 SMNVEV (reference sequence). The CDR3 length is 15 residues. This CDR3 is CASSLSQGEVYEQYF.

The chain uses TRBV7-8 and TRBJ2-7; lacking DNA, the TRBD1 call made by TCRdb goes unchecked. The CDR3 extends over 14 amino acids. Per the germline V gene, CDR1 is SGHVS and CDR2 is FQNEAQ. CDR3 loop: CASSLKVGGYEQYF.

The gene calls are TRBV5-1 and TRBJ2-7; TCRdb's assignment of TRBD1 cannot be checked, as there is no DNA. CDR1 and CDR2 (germline): SGHRS, YFSETQ. This CDR3 region has 14 residues. The CDR3 protein is CASSLFPGLYEQYF.

The V call is TRBV7-6, the J call TRBJ2-3; the D call of TRBD2 rests on TCRdb alone, since no DNA is present to check it. The CDR3 runs 17 residues. Germline V gene lookup returns CDR1 SGHVS and CDR2 FNYEAQ. CDR3: CASSLANTSGNTDTQYF.

The chain combines TRBV19 with TRBJ2-1. The CDR3 spans 13 residues. Germline loops: CDR1 LNHDA, CDR2 SQIVND (reference sequence). CDR3 sequence reads: CASSMYSDNEQFF.

The chain recombines TRBV20-1 with TRBJ2-3; TCRdb selects TRBD1, and the lack of DNA leaves this call unchecked. Germline-derived CDR1 and CDR2 are DFQATT and SNEGSKA (reference sequence). The CDR3 consists of 15 residues. This CDR3 reads CSARGLAGAPDTQYF.

The rearrangement joins TRBV5-5 to TRBJ2-7; TCRdb reports TRBD1, a call that lacks DNA to check it against. The CDR3 totals 13 residues. The germline gives CDR1 SGHKS, CDR2 YYEKEE (reference sequence). This CDR3 is CASSPGSLYEQYF.